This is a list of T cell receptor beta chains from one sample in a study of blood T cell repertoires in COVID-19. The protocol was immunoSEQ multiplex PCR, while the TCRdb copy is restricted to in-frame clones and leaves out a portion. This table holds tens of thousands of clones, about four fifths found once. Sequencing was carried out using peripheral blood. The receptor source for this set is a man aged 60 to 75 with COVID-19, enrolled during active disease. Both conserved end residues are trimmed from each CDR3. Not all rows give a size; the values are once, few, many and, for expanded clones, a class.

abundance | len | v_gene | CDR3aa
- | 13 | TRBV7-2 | ASSPGDPGGTLYT
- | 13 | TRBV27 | ASSSTAFTGGTQY
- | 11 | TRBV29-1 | SVAPGQDYEQY
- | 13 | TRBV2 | ASSGFEDSTYEQY
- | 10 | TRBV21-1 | ASGIGVHEQY
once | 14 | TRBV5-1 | ASSLEGTSGIYEQY
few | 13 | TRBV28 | ASSAGQISTGELF
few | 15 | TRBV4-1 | ASSQVREGPWERTQY
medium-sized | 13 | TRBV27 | ASSYDSITNYGYT
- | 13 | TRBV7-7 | ASSPTRGRTGELF
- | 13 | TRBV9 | ASSSSGTADYGYT
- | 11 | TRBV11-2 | ASSLEGGAEAF
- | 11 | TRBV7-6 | ASSQGQRYGYT
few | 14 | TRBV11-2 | ASSLVGTRGGETQY
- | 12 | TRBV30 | AWSPGQGAGEQY
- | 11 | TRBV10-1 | ASSEQRDYEQY
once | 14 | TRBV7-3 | ASSLMGRGTNTEAF
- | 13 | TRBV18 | ASSPGTGVRYEQY
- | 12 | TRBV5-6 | ASSLVSGPDEQF
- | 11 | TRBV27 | ASSLSPLNEQF
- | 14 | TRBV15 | ATSRDLKQGTYEQY
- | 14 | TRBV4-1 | ASSRVPSGRDYTQY